This T cell receptor beta chain emerged from a study of CD8+CD57+ T cells in acquired aplastic anemia. In the study overall: CD4+ and CD8+ cells, once sorted, gave DNA averaging approximately 3.4 ug. Study conclusions and caveats: The number of CD8+ CDR3 sequences shared by patients and controls was approximately 30. Significant differences in CD8+ Simpson's diversity were not observed between patients and controls.

About this clonotype itself: Its antigen remains unidentified.

Researchers used genomic DNA as the template to profile TCR beta VDJ and CDR3. Using its own MiXCR run on the reads, TCRdb lists one record per CDR3 protein. The sample records about 240,000 distinct CDR3 sequences, around 43% being singletons. The V gene end was trimmed by 4 bases and the J gene end by 8 bases; junction bases not matched to a gene: 12. CDR1 and CDR2 from the germline V gene are SGDLS and YYNGEE. This CDR3 spans 15 amino acids. Patients sequenced had flow cytometry evidence of CD8+CD57+ cell expansion. At the time of blood sampling, patients had not yet received any therapy. The rearrangement links TRBV9 to TRBJ2-3; 8 bases map to TRBD2. Sequenced: sorted CD4+, CD8+, or CD8+CD57+ T cells (not recorded which) from PBMCs. This clonotype was obtained from a human donor with aplastic anemia. CDR3 sequence: CASSQPPGGRSTQYF. CDR3 coding DNA: TGTGCCAGCAGCCAACCCCCGGGGGGGCGAAGTACGCAGTATTTT.